One sample yielded the 24 T cell receptor beta chains listed below, sequenced in a study of T cell responses to AZD1222 COVID-19 vaccine. Generated by immunoSEQ multiplex PCR, the TCRdb table keeps only in-frame clones and is missing some. The table shows around 35,000 clones, with about nine tenths occurring only once. The input for sequencing was peripheral blood, taken 28 days after the second AZD1222 dose. The origin of the receptors is an adult who received the AZD1222 COVID-19 vaccine.

The rearrangement uses TRBV10-2 and TRBJ2-7, with TRBD1 matching 7 bases. V dropped 2 bases and J dropped 5; count of bases not matched to a gene: 6. The CDR3 loop spans 14 amino acids. Germline lookup yields CDR1 WSHSY and CDR2 SAAADI. The CDR3 nucleotides are TGCGCCAGCAGTGAGCCGGGACAGTACGACGAGCAGTACTTC. Translating it yields CASSEPGQYDEQYF.

This rearrangement joins TRBV5-1 to TRBJ1-1; 7 bases fit TRBD1. This CDR3 has 15 residues. Germline lookup yields CDR1 SGHRS and CDR2 YFSETQ. J lost 1 base, V lost 5 bases, and 8 bases had no gene match. CDR3 amino acids: CASRRGLISNTEAFF. The CDR3 nucleotides read TGCGCCAGCAGAAGGGGGCTAATTTCGAACACTGAAGCTTTCTTT.

This clone was counted a single time. The genes are TRBV28 and TRBJ1-3; 8 positions agree with TRBD1. This CDR3 contains 15 residues. In germline, CDR1 is MDHEN, CDR2 SYDVKM. V was clipped by 7 bases and J by 2 bases; unmatched bases: 7. Here the CDR3 reads CASNPNRGTGNTIYF. The CDR3 DNA sequence: TGTGCCAGCAACCCTAACAGGGGGACTGGAAACACCATATATTTT.

The chain employs TRBV27 and TRBJ1-6; 7 bases line up with TRBD1. Germline V CDR1 and CDR2: MNHEY, SMNVEV (reference sequence). With 5 bases clipped from V and 8 bases from J, the junction kept 9 bases outside the gene matches. This CDR3 spans 15 amino acids. The CDR3 is CASSQPGQPHSPLHF. CDR3 DNA: TGTGCCAGCAGTCAACCGGGACAGCCCCATTCACCCCTCCACTTT.

This chain joins TRBV11-2 and TRBJ2-5, with 9 bases matching TRBD1. Germline V gives CDR1 SGHAT, CDR2 FQNNGV. This CDR3 has 14 residues. V trimming: 2 bases; J trimming: 4 bases; junction bases outside the gene matches: 2. CDR3 nucleotides: TGTGCCAGCAGCTTACAACAGGGGGCAGAGACCCAGTACTTC. Protein sequence: CASSLQQGAETQYF.

The chain carries TRBV6-1 and TRBJ1-1; perhaps TRBD1 as D (6 bases). Trimming shortened V by 1 base and J by 2 bases, and 17 bases separated the two germline ends. This CDR3 region has 17 residues. Germline V lookup: CDR1 MNHNS, CDR2 SASEGT. The CDR3 coding sequence is TGTGCCAGCAGTGAAGGAAGCCCCCCACAGGGTAACACTGAAGCTTTCTTT. It is translated as CASSEGSPPQGNTEAFF.

In this sample, this clone turned up a few times. This chain joins TRBV5-1 and TRBJ1-2, with TRBD1 as a possible D gene (5 bases). This CDR3 has 12 amino acids. Trimming stripped 3 bases from V and 11 bases from J, with 14 bases between. Germline V CDR1 and CDR2: SGHRS, YFSETQ. The CDR3 DNA sequence: TGCGCCAGCAGCTGGGACGGGTTTAGTTACACCTTC. Translation gives CASSWDGFSYTF.

In DNA form, the CDR3 reads TGCGCCAGCAGCCAATTGGTAATCGTCGGCGGCTACACCTTC. It translates to CASSQLVIVGGYTF. The chain employs TRBV4-1 and TRBJ1-2; D remains ambiguous. V lost 2 bases and J 8 bases, leaving 15 bases between the germline ends. The CDR3 has 14 residues. Germline CDR1 reads MGHRA; CDR2 reads YSYEKL.

The gene calls are TRBV19 and TRBJ1-5; D gene unclear. The CDR3 contains 11 residues. Germline V CDR1 and CDR2: LNHDA, SQIVND (reference sequence). V dropped 4 bases and J dropped 10 bases, with 8 bases sitting between them. CDR3 sequence (DNA): TGTGCCAGTAGTAGAGACGGACCCCAGCATTTT. It encodes CASSRDGPQHF.

This CDR3 is CASSFQGAMGTEAFF. The DNA for the CDR3 is TGCGCCAGCAGCTTCCAGGGGGCGATGGGCACTGAAGCTTTCTTT. The chain couples TRBV5-1 to TRBJ1-1; TRBD1 agrees at 8 bases. Germline V lookup: CDR1 SGHRS, CDR2 YFSETQ. CDR3 length: 15 residues. V gave up 2 bases and J gave up 4 bases; unmatched junction bases: 7.

The rearrangement links TRBV7-9 to TRBJ2-5, with D perhaps matching TRBD1 (6 bases). This CDR3 has 14 residues. Germline V gives CDR1 SEHNR, CDR2 FQNEAQ (reference sequence). V shed 4 bases and J shed 2 bases, with 11 bases lying between them. The CDR3 DNA sequence: TGTGCCAGCAGCTCGGGACACCGACAAGAGACCCAGTACTTC. Translation gives CASSSGHRQETQYF.

The rearrangement joins TRBV28 to TRBJ1-6, with TRBD1 as a possible D gene (5 bases). Trimming left V 2 bases short and J 5 bases short, with 7 bases between. CDR3 length: 14 amino acids. Germline CDR1 and CDR2: MDHEN and SYDVKM. CDR3 residues: CASSLIQDNSPLHF. CDR3 nucleotide sequence: TGTGCCAGCAGTTTAATACAGGATAATTCACCCCTCCACTTT. Looking up the rest from reference TRBV28 and TRBJ1-6 gives the full variable domain: DVKVTQSSRYLVKRTGEKVFLECVQDMDHENMFWYRQDPGLGLRLIYFSYDVKMKEKGDIPEGYSVSREKKERFSLILESASTNQTSMYLCASSLIQDNSPLHFGNGTRLTVT.

This clone was seen only once. The chain carries TRBV5-4 and TRBJ2-2; D unclear. The CDR3 has 14 amino acids. V gave up 0 bases and J gave up 0 bases, with 3 bases separating them. CDR1 and CDR2 from the germline V gene are SGHNT and YYREEE (reference sequence). The CDR3 is CASSLEANTGELFF. DNA of the CDR3: TGTGCCAGCAGCTTGGAGGCGAACACCGGGGAGCTGTTTTTT.

This clone came up once. This CDR3 is CASSERRAARTYEQYF. CDR3 bases: TGTGCCAGCAGTGAAAGGAGGGCAGCGAGAACCTACGAGCAGTACTTC. The V call is TRBV6-1, the J call TRBJ2-7, with D perhaps TRBD2 (6 bases). Germline values: CDR1 MNHNS, CDR2 SASEGT. Trimming took off 2 bases at V and 2 bases at J, with 16 bases between the two ends. The CDR3 length is 16 residues.

This clone was found a few times. The chain links TRBV4-1 to TRBJ1-3, with TRBD1 as a possible D gene (6 bases). In germline, CDR1 is MGHRA, CDR2 YSYEKL. The CDR3 covers 15 residues. V gave up 0 bases and J gave up 2 bases, with 8 bases separating them. CDR3 in amino acids: CASSQESGAGNTIYF. For the CDR3, the DNA is TGCGCCAGCAGCCAAGAGTCAGGGGCTGGAAACACCATATATTTT.

The CDR3: CASRPGQGYEQYF. Here the CDR3 DNA reads TGTGCCAGCAGACCGGGACAGGGCTACGAGCAGTACTTC. V and J are TRBV5-5 and TRBJ2-7; 9 bases align to TRBD1. The CDR3 length is 13 residues. CDR1 is SGHKS, CDR2 YYEKEE, per germline (reference sequence). V dropped 5 bases and J dropped 3; count of bases not matched to a gene: 3.

This chain links TRBV3-1 (or the pseudogene TRBV3-2) with TRBJ2-1; 10 nucleotides line up with TRBD2. This CDR3 contains 16 residues. Trimming cost V 0 bases and J 6 bases; bases outside gene matches: 5. Germline assignment: CDR1 LGHDT and CDR2 YNNKEL (reference sequence). The CDR3 spells CASSQDTGLAVNEQFF. As DNA, the CDR3 is TGTGCCAGCAGCCAAGATACAGGACTAGCGGTCAATGAGCAGTTCTTC.

The chain combines TRBV19 with TRBJ1-2; 8 nucleotides match TRBD1. Trimming at V came to 5 bases and at J to 9 bases, leaving 8 bases not matched to a gene. Germline V gene data show CDR1 as LNHDA and CDR2 as SQIVND (reference sequence). The CDR3 is 13 residues long. The CDR3 bases are TGTGCCAGTAGTTCTCCGGGACAGGCGCGCTACACCTTC. Its protein product is CASSSPGQARYTF.

This clone is a singleton in its sample. V gene TRBV7-3 combines with J gene TRBJ2-1; 12 bases map to TRBD2. Germline V gene lookup returns CDR1 SGHTA and CDR2 FQGTGA. The V and J ends lost 5 bases and 4 bases, in that order; junction bases with no gene match: 12. The CDR3 covers 18 residues. Written as DNA, the CDR3 is TGTGCCAGCAGCCCTCTAAATGGGCTAGCGGGAGGGTACAATGAGCAGTTCTTC. It encodes CASSPLNGLAGGYNEQFF.

The V gene is TRBV5-1, the J gene TRBJ2-1; 8 bases are shared with TRBD2. The germline V gene has CDR1 SGHRS and CDR2 YFSETQ. This CDR3 spans 16 amino acids. V was pared by 1 base and J by 8 bases, with 11 bases of the junction left unmatched. CDR3 in amino acids: CASSLQQAGEGHEQFF. DNA of the CDR3: TGCGCCAGCAGCTTGCAACAAGCGGGAGAAGGCCATGAGCAGTTCTTC.

The J gene is TRBJ2-7, the V gene TRBV28, with D tentatively TRBD1 (6 bases). Germline CDR1 is MDHEN and CDR2 is SYDVKM. V lost 10 bases and J 4 bases, leaving 14 bases between the germline ends. The CDR3 covers 12 residues. The DNA of the CDR3 is TGTGCCACCCGAATACAGGGATACGAGCAGTACTTC. Encoded protein: CATRIQGYEQYF.

This clone was detected only once. The chain carries TRBV2 and TRBJ1-2, with 7 bases fitting TRBD1. The ends lost 6 bases at V and 8 bases at J; junction bases unmatched: 9. CDR3 size: 13 residues. Germline lookup yields CDR1 SNHLY and CDR2 FYNNEI. In DNA, the CDR3 is TGTGCCAGCAGGACAGACAGGGCGGAGGGCTACACCTTC. It specifies CASRTDRAEGYTF.

The chain recombines TRBV10-1 with TRBJ2-7, with D hard to call. The CDR3 runs 15 residues. V shed 6 bases and J shed 4 bases, with 19 bases lying between them. Germline-derived CDR1 and CDR2 are WNHNN and SYGVQD (reference sequence). The CDR3 loop reads CASSPVAGEGYEQYF. CDR3 sequence (DNA): TGCGCCAGCAGCCCCGTTGCAGGTGAAGGGTACGAGCAGTACTTC.

The CDR3 DNA reads TGTGCCATCAGTGAGCGACAGCTTTCCTACGAGCAGTACTTC. Protein sequence: CAISERQLSYEQYF. V and J are TRBV10-3 and TRBJ2-7; D is perhaps TRBD1 (5 bases). The CDR3 sequence is 14 residues long. CDR1 is ENHRY, CDR2 SYGVKD, per germline. V lost 2 bases, J lost 1 base, and 9 bases lay in between.